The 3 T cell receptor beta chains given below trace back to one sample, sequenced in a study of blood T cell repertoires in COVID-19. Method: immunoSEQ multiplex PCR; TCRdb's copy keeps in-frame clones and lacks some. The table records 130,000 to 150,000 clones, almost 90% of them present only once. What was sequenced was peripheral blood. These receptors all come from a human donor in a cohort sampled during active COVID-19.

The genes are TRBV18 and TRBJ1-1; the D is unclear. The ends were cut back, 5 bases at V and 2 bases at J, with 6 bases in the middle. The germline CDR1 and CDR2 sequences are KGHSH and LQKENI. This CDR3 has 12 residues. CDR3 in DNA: TGTGCCAGCTCAACGACAAACACTGAAGCTTTCTTT. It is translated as CASSTTNTEAFF. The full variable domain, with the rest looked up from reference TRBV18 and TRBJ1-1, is NAGVMQNPRHLVRRRGQEARLRCSPMKGHSHVYWYRQLPEEGLKFMVYLQKENIIDESGMPKERFSAEFPKEGPSILRIQQVVRGDSAAYFCASSTTNTEAFFGQGTRLTVV.

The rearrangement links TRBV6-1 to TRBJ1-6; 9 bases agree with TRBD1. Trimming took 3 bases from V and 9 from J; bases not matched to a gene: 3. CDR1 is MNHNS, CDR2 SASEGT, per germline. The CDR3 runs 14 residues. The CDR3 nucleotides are TGTGCCAGCAGTGAGACAGGGGGGCCTTCACCCCTCCACTTT. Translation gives CASSETGGPSPLHF.

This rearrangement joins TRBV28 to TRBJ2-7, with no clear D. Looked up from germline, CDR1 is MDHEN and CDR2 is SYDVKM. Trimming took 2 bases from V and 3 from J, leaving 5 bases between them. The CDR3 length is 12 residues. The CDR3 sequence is CASSLAGYEQYF. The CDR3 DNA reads TGTGCCAGCAGTTTAGCAGGCTACGAGCAGTACTTC.